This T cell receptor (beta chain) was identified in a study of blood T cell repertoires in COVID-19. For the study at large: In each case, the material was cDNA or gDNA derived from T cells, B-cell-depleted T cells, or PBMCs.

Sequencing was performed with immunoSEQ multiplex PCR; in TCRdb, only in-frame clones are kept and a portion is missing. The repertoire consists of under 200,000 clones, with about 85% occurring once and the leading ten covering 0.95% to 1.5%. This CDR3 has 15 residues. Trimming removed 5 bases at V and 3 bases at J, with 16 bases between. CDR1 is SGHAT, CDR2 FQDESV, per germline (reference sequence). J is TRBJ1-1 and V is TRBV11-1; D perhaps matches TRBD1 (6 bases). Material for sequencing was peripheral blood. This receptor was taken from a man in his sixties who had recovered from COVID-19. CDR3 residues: CASSLKGGWDTEAFF. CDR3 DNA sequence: TGTGCCAGCAGCCTGAAGGGGGGGTGGGACACTGAAGCTTTCTTT.